This TCR beta chain was retrieved from a study of OX40 agonist ivuxolimab in advanced cancers. Study summary: People in dose escalation had one of these cancers: hepatocellular carcinoma, melanoma, renal cell or head and neck cancer. Patients with prior anti-PD-1, anti-PD-L1 or anti-CTLA-4 therapy were eligible; approximately 40% had some.

Findings and limits, study-wide: CD8+ T cells showed, on average, more clonal expansion than CD4+ cells.

Only in-frame clones appear in the TCRdb table, and some are missing; sequencing was by immunoSEQ multiplex PCR. Here the sample spans around 69,000 clones, 83% being singletons. In regard to this clone: What it binds is not known.

Looked up from germline, CDR1 is MNHEY and CDR2 is SMNVEV (reference sequence). Trimming removed 3 bases at V and 6 bases at J, with 15 bases between. The CDR3 spans 15 residues. The specimen comprised CD4+ or CD8+ T cells sorted from blood, sampled in a trial of the OX40 agonist ivuxolimab. The TCR comes from an adult with an advanced solid tumor such as melanoma, head and neck, liver or kidney cancer. The chain combines TRBV27 with TRBJ2-1, with D possibly TRBD1 on 5 matching bases. This chain's CDR3 is CASSFRAREFNEQFF. The DNA of the CDR3 is TGTGCCAGCAGTTTTAGGGCCAGGGAATTCAATGAGCAGTTCTTC.